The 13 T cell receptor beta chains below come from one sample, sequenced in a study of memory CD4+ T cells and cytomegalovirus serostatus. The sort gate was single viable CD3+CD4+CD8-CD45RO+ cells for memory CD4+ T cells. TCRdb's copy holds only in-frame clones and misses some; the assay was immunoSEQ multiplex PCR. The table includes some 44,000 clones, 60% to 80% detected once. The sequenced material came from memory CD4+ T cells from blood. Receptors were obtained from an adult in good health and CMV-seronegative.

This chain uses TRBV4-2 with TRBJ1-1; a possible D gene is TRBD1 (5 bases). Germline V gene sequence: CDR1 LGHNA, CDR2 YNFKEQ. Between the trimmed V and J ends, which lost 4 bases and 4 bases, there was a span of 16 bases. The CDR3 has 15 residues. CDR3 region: CASSLGVGLITEAFF. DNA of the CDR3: TGTGCCAGCAGCCTAGGGGTAGGGTTAATCACTGAAGCTTTCTTT.

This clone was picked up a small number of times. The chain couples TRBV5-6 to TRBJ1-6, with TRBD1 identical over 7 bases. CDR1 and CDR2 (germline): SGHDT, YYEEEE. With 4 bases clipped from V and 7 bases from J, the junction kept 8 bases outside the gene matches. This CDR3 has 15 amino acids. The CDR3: CASSRLDRDNSPLHF. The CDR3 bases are TGTGCCAGCAGCCGATTAGACAGGGACAATTCACCCCTCCACTTT. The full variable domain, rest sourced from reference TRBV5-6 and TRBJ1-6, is DAGVTQSPTHLIKTRGQQVTLRCSPKSGHDTVSWYQQALGQGPQFIFQYYEEEERQRGNFPDRFSGHQFPNYSSELNVNALLLGDSALYLCASSRLDRDNSPLHFGNGTRLTVT.

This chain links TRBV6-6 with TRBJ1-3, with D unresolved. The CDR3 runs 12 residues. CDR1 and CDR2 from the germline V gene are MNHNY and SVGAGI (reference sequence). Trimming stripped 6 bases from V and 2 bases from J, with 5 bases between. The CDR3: CASRGPGNTIYF. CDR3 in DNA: TGTGCCAGCAGGGGCCCTGGAAACACCATATATTTT.

The CDR3 nucleotides are TGCGCCAGCAGCCAAGATAGACTAGCGGGGGGGCAGGAGCAGTACTTC. Translation gives CASSQDRLAGGQEQYF. The J gene is TRBJ2-7, the V gene TRBV4-3, with 14 bases matching TRBD2. CDR1 and CDR2 from the germline V gene are LGHNA and YSLEER. The CDR3 runs to 16 residues. After removal of 0 bases from V and 7 bases from J, the junction contained 5 bases not matched to a gene.

The CDR3 DNA sequence: TGTGCCAGCAGCTTAGGACAGGGGGCGGGTACTGAAGCTTTCTTT. This gives the protein CASSLGQGAGTEAFF. This sequence joins TRBV13 and TRBJ1-1; 9 bases line up with TRBD1. The germline V gene has CDR1 PRHDT and CDR2 FYEKMQ (reference sequence). This CDR3 has 15 amino acids. V was clipped by 0 bases and J by 5 bases; unmatched bases: 4.

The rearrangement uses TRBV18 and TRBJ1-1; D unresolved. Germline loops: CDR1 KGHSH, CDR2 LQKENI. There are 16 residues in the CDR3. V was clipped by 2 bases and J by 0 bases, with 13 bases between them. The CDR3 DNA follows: TGTGCCAGCTCACCAGGAAGGAACTCCTTGAACACTGAAGCTTTCTTT. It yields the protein CASSPGRNSLNTEAFF.

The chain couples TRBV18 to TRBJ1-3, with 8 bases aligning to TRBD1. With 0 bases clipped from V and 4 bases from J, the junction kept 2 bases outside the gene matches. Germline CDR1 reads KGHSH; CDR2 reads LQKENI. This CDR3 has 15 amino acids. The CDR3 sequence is CASSPPDRVGNTIYF. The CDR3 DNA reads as TGTGCCAGCTCACCACCGGACAGGGTCGGAAACACCATATATTTT.

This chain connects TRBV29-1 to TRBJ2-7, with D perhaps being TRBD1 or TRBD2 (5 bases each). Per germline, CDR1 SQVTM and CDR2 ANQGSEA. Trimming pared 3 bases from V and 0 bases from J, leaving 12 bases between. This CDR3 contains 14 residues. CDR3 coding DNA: TGCAGCGTTGAGGGGGTAGAGGGCTCCTACGAGCAGTACTTC. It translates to CSVEGVEGSYEQYF.

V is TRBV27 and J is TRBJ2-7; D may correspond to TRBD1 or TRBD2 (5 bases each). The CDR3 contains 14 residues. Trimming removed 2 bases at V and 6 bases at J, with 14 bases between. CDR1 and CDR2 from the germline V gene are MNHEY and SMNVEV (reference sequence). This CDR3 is CASSLGTHQGEQYF. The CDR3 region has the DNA TGTGCCAGCAGTTTAGGGACGCATCAGGGCGAGCAGTACTTC.

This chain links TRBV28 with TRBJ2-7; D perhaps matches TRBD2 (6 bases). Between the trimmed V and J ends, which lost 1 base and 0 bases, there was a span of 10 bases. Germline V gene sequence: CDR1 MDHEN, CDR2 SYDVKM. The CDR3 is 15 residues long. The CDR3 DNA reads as TGTGCCAGCAGTTTATACGGGGGACCCTCCTACGAGCAGTACTTC. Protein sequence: CASSLYGGPSYEQYF.

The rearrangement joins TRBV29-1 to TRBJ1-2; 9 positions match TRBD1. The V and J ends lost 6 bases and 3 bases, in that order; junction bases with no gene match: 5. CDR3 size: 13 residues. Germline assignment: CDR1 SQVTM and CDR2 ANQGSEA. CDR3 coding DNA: TGCAGCGTATGGGGACAGGGATACTATGGCTACACCTTC. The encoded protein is CSVWGQGYYGYTF.

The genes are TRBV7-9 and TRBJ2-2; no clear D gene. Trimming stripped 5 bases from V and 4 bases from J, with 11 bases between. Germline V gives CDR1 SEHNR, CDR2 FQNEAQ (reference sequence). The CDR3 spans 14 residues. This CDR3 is CASSQAVGTGELFF. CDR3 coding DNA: TGTGCCAGCAGCCAGGCCGTTGGCACCGGGGAGCTGTTTTTT.

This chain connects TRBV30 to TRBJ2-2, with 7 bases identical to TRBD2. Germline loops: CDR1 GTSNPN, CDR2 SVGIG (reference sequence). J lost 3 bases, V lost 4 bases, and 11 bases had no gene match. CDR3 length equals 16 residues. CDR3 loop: CAWTPRGGGDTGELFF. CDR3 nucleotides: TGTGCCTGGACACCAAGGGGCGGGGGAGACACCGGGGAGCTGTTTTTT.